The 22 T cell receptor beta chains below come from one sample, sequenced in a study of T cell responses to AZD1222 COVID-19 vaccine. The assay was immunoSEQ multiplex PCR, and TCRdb's table has in-frame clones only and misses some. The top ten clones hold about 2.4% of a sample with over 75,000 clones, around 89% of them seen once. Source: peripheral blood, taken 28 days after the second AZD1222 dose. These receptors were taken from an adult who received the AZD1222 COVID-19 vaccine.

This clone was detected only once. The chain is built from TRBV24-1 and TRBJ2-2; 8 nucleotides match TRBD1. The CDR3 length is 15 residues. Germline V gene sequence: CDR1 KGHDR, CDR2 SFDVKD. Trimming cost V 3 bases and J 6 bases; bases outside gene matches: 5. CDR3 DNA sequence: TGTGCCACCAGTGATCCCGGACAGGGCGCCGGGGAGCTGTTTTTT. This sequence encodes CATSDPGQGAGELFF.

The V and J genes are TRBV19 and TRBJ2-7; D not resolved. Germline loops: CDR1 LNHDA, CDR2 SQIVND (reference sequence). Deletions cut 2 bases from V and 1 base from J, with 6 bases between. The CDR3 spans 13 residues. The CDR3, as DNA: TGTGCCAGTAGTATACACGGGTCCTACGAGCAGTACTTC. Its protein is CASSIHGSYEQYF.

This chain uses TRBV7-8 with TRBJ1-4; D is unclear. The CDR3 is 16 amino acids. V was cut by 7 bases and J by 6 bases, with 21 bases left in between. The germline V gene has CDR1 SGHVS and CDR2 FQNEAQ. The CDR3 DNA follows: TGTGCCAGCAAGACGGCAGCAACGTCGCTCTATGAAAAACTGTTTTTT. It specifies CASKTAATSLYEKLFF.

This clone was counted once. The rearrangement links TRBV6-5 to TRBJ1-5; no clear D gene. Germline V lookup: CDR1 MNHEY, CDR2 SVGAGI. The CDR3 runs to 12 residues. Between the trimmed V and J ends, which lost 6 bases and 2 bases, there was a span of 5 bases. The CDR3 loop reads CASRQGNQPQHF. In DNA, the CDR3 is TGTGCCAGCAGGCAAGGCAATCAGCCCCAGCATTTT.

The V and J genes are TRBV9 and TRBJ2-1, with 11 bases lining up with TRBD1. The CDR3 length is 15 residues. Unmatched junction bases numbered 5, after V lost 3 bases and J lost 6 bases. CDR1 is SGDLS and CDR2 is YYNGEE in the germline V gene. CDR3 in amino acids: CASSDRDRGVNEQFF. CDR3 DNA: TGTGCCAGCAGCGACCGGGACAGGGGGGTCAATGAGCAGTTCTTC.

This chain connects TRBV19 to TRBJ1-1; D is perhaps TRBD1 (6 bases). The V gene lost 5 bases and the J gene lost 5 bases, with 12 bases spanning the gap. Germline loops: CDR1 LNHDA, CDR2 SQIVND (reference sequence). CDR3 size: 13 residues. The CDR3 DNA reads TGTGCCAGTAGTGCACAGGGTAGAACTGAAGCTTTCTTT. Encoded protein: CASSAQGRTEAFF.

The chain employs TRBV12-3 or TRBV12-4 and TRBJ1-2, with 7 bases that match TRBD1. The CDR3 runs 12 residues. The J segment lost 12 bases and the V segment lost 6 bases, leaving 10 bases of the junction unmatched. CDR3 sequence reads: CASSRGQLSNTF. In DNA, the CDR3 is TGTGCCAGCAGCCGGGGACAGTTATCGAACACCTTC.

The rearrangement uses TRBV6-1 and TRBJ1-2, with D possibly TRBD1 on 5 matching bases. In germline, CDR1 is MNHNS, CDR2 SASEGT. This CDR3 is built from 14 residues. The V end was cut by 0 bases, the J end by 6 bases, with 11 bases between. The CDR3 reads CASSEAIRGNGYTF. In DNA, the CDR3 is TGTGCCAGCAGTGAAGCAATAAGGGGCAATGGCTACACCTTC.

This rearrangement joins TRBV7-2 to TRBJ2-2; the D gene could be TRBD1 or TRBD2 (5 bases each). CDR3 length: 14 amino acids. With 5 bases removed from V and 3 bases from J, the gap between germline ends came to 10 bases. Germline values: CDR1 SGHTA, CDR2 FQGNSA. CDR3 amino acids: CASSHGAYTGELFF. The CDR3 DNA sequence: TGTGCCAGCAGCCACGGGGCGTACACCGGGGAGCTGTTTTTT.

Here the CDR3 reads CASSPRYSNQPQHF. CDR3 sequence (DNA): TGTGCCAGCAGTCCCCGATATAGCAATCAGCCCCAGCATTTT. J is TRBJ1-5 and V is TRBV28; no reliable D call. Looked up from germline, CDR1 is MDHEN and CDR2 is SYDVKM. CDR3 length equals 14 residues. With 5 bases removed from V and 0 bases from J, the gap between germline ends came to 8 bases.

The chain has TRBV7-9 and TRBJ1-5; no clear D gene. V lost 4 bases and J lost 7, with 8 bases in between. The V gene's germline CDR1 is SEHNR and CDR2 FQNEAQ (reference sequence). This CDR3 contains 12 residues. The CDR3 here is CASSSSGQPQHF. DNA for the CDR3: TGTGCCAGCAGCTCGAGTGGGCAGCCCCAGCATTTT.

The chain has TRBV30 and TRBJ2-1; D gene ambiguous. Looked up from germline, CDR1 is GTSNPN and CDR2 is SVGIG (reference sequence). The CDR3 is 11 residues long. Trimming pared 0 bases from V and 9 bases from J, leaving 6 bases between. CDR3 DNA sequence: TGTGCCTGGAGTGTATCGGCTGAGCAGTTCTTC. Translated: CAWSVSAEQFF.

The chain carries TRBV4-2 and TRBJ2-1; the match to TRBD2 covers 9 bases. This CDR3 region has 17 residues. V shed 4 bases and J 9 bases; nucleotides not matched to a gene: 16. Germline loops: CDR1 LGHNA, CDR2 YNFKEQ. The CDR3 here is CASSPEGQRGASSEQFF. CDR3 nucleotides: TGTGCCAGCAGCCCCGAGGGCCAGCGGGGGGCCAGCAGTGAGCAGTTCTTC.

The gene calls are TRBV15 and TRBJ1-2; 7 bases align to TRBD1. The CDR3 runs to 14 residues. With 6 bases clipped from V and 6 bases from J, the junction kept 10 bases outside the gene matches. Germline CDR1 LNHNV, CDR2 YYDKDF (reference sequence). CDR3 in amino acids: CATRKIPGTDGYTF. The CDR3 DNA reads as TGTGCCACCAGAAAAATCCCAGGGACAGATGGCTACACCTTC.

The chain uses TRBV30 and TRBJ2-5; D gene unclear. The CDR3 spans 13 residues. Germline CDR1 GTSNPN, CDR2 SVGIG (reference sequence). The V gene lost 6 bases and the J gene lost 0 bases, with 11 bases spanning the gap. The CDR3 here is CACRPTYQETQYF. In nucleotides, the CDR3 is TGTGCCTGCCGACCTACGTACCAAGAGACCCAGTACTTC.

The chain links TRBV6-1 to TRBJ1-2; unclear D gene. This CDR3 spans 13 amino acids. Germline CDR1 is MNHNS and CDR2 is SASEGT. Between the trimmed V and J ends, which lost 2 bases and 5 bases, there was a span of 9 bases. This chain's CDR3 is CASSEIGKYGYTF. The CDR3 DNA follows: TGTGCCAGCAGTGAAATAGGAAAGTATGGCTACACCTTC.

The CDR3 region is CATMGRGYSYNEQFF. CDR3 DNA: TGTGCCACCATGGGTCGCGGCTACTCCTACAATGAGCAGTTCTTC. The chain links TRBV10-3 to TRBJ2-1, with no clear D. Germline CDR1 and CDR2: ENHRY and SYGVKD. The CDR3 is 15 amino acids. V was clipped by 10 bases and J by 0 bases, with 16 bases between them.

The gene calls are TRBV19 and TRBJ2-5, with D perhaps assigned TRBD1 or TRBD2 (6 bases each). Germline assignment: CDR1 LNHDA and CDR2 SQIVND (reference sequence). The V end was cut by 3 bases, the J end by 3 bases, with 14 bases between. The CDR3 is 15 residues long. As DNA, the CDR3 is TGTGCCAGTAGTATTTGGGGGGCTGTGGAAGAGACCCAGTACTTC. This translates into CASSIWGAVEETQYF.

This rearrangement joins TRBV5-1 to TRBJ1-5; 9 bases are shared with TRBD1. The CDR3 loop spans 14 amino acids. Germline CDR1 and CDR2: SGHRS and YFSETQ. The trim removed 4 bases at V and 5 bases at J, leaving 4 bases unmatched. CDR3 DNA sequence: TGCGCCAGCAGCATCCGACAGGGGGATCAGCCCCAGCATTTT. Translation gives CASSIRQGDQPQHF.

The chain links TRBV12-3 or TRBV12-4 to TRBJ2-7; 7 bases map to TRBD1. The CDR3 loop spans 13 amino acids. The J segment lost 2 bases and the V segment lost 6 bases, leaving 4 bases of the junction unmatched. The CDR3 spells CASRDRVAYEQYF. The CDR3 bases are TGTGCCAGCAGAGACAGGGTTGCCTACGAGCAGTACTTC.

The V call is TRBV5-6, the J call TRBJ2-1; the D is unclear. V lost 2 bases, J lost 8 bases, and 8 bases lay in between. The length of the CDR3 is 12 residues. Germline values: CDR1 SGHDT, CDR2 YYEEEE. The CDR3 protein is CASSFGPYEQFF. The CDR3 coding sequence is TGTGCCAGCAGCTTTGGGCCATATGAGCAGTTCTTC.

V and J are TRBV3-1 (or the pseudogene TRBV3-2) and TRBJ2-5, with D tentatively TRBD2 (6 bases). V gave up 0 bases and J gave up 5 bases, with 10 bases separating them. The CDR3 runs to 14 residues. Germline V gene lookup returns CDR1 LGHDT and CDR2 YNNKEL (reference sequence). CDR3 amino acids: CASSQDGRGETQYF. The CDR3 bases are TGTGCCAGCAGCCAAGATGGGCGGGGTGAGACCCAGTACTTC.